These T cell receptor beta chains were read from a single sample in a study of early T cells in non-severe SARS-CoV-2 infection. One entry per CDR3 protein, called by TCRdb with MiXCR from the 5' RACE reads. The sample records more than 65,000 distinct CDR3 sequences, 4.6% being singletons. The source material was whole blood, sampled at baseline. The receptor set was obtained from an adult who was a healthcare worker with PCR-confirmed SARS-CoV-2 infection or an uninfected control (not recorded which). The donor label of this sample is uncertain. CDR3s include the opening cysteine and the closing phenylalanine or tryptophan. Fields, in order: CDR3 DNA, CDR3 protein, clone size, D gene, J gene, V gene. A D gene is named only where the DNA matches it firmly. A clone size is listed for some rows: how often the clone was seen (once, few, many), or a class if it is expanded.

TGTGCCAGCAGTGAAGCGCTTCTGGGGCTCTCGGACTCACCCCTCCACTTT CASSEALLGLSDSPLHF - - TRBJ1-6 TRBV2
TGTGCCAGCTCACCCGGAGAAAAGGGGACGAACACCGGGGAGCTGTTTTTT CASSPGEKGTNTGELFF many - TRBJ2-2 TRBV18
TGTGCCAGCAGCCAAGAAGCAGGGTACTATGGCTACACCTTC CASSQEAGYYGYTF many - TRBJ1-2 TRBV3-1
TGCAGTGCTAGATCGACAGGAGACCTATTATACGAGCAGTACTTC CSARSTGDLLYEQYF - - TRBJ2-7 TRBV20-1
TGTGCCAGCAGCTCCAGACTAGCGGCTAGCACAGATACGCAGTATTTT CASSSRLAASTDTQYF few TRBD2 TRBJ2-3 TRBV11-2
TGCGCCAGCAGCTTCAGGGCGGCTAATGAAAAACTGTTTTTT CASSFRAANEKLFF - - TRBJ1-4 TRBV5-1
TGTGCCAGCAGCTTACCCCCGGACGAGCAGTACTTC CASSLPPDEQYF - - TRBJ2-7 TRBV11-2
TGCGCCAGCAGCAGGGGACAGGGGAATTCCTATGGCTACACCTTC CASSRGQGNSYGYTF many TRBD1 TRBJ1-2 TRBV5-1
TGTGCCAGCTCACCACCGGGGGACGAGGGCACAGATACGCAGTATTTT CASSPPGDEGTDTQYF many - TRBJ2-3 TRBV18
TGCGCCAGCAGCTTGACTCTACGACGCTCCTACGAGCAGTACTTC CASSLTLRRSYEQYF - - TRBJ2-7 TRBV5-1
TGCAGCGTTCTCCTCTGGTGGGGGACCGACACTGAAGCTTTCTTT CSVLLWWGTDTEAFF many - TRBJ1-1 TRBV29-1
TGCAGTGCGCGACAGAGCGGGGGGCCGGGCGAGCAGTACTTC CSARQSGGPGEQYF many TRBD2 TRBJ2-7 TRBV20-1
TGTGCCAGCAGCCGAAGTTGGACTAGCGGGGGTTCTGAGCAGTTCTTC CASSRSWTSGGSEQFF many TRBD2 TRBJ2-1 TRBV11-2
TGCGCCAGCAGCCAAGAAGGCGCGGGGCCCTACACCGGGGAGCTGTTTTTT CASSQEGAGPYTGELFF few - TRBJ2-2 TRBV4-3
TGTGCCAGCAGCTTAGAACATCGGACTGCCGGGGAGCTGTTTTTT CASSLEHRTAGELFF - - TRBJ2-2 TRBV7-3
TGCGCCAGCAGTCAACCCTTCCAGGGACGGTCCAATCAGCCCCAGCATTTT CASSQPFQGRSNQPQHF many - TRBJ1-5 TRBV23-1
TGTGCCAGCAGCCAAGGGGGACAGGTCGCCTACGAGCAGTACTTC CASSQGGQVAYEQYF - TRBD1 TRBJ2-7 TRBV4-2
TGCAGCGTTGAGACAGGGGGAGATGGCTACACCTTC CSVETGGDGYTF many TRBD1 TRBJ1-2 TRBV29-1
TGTGCCAGCAGCTTAGGCCTAGCGGGGGTAGGGCAAGAGACCCAGTACTTC CASSLGLAGVGQETQYF - TRBD2 TRBJ2-5 TRBV7-2
TGTGCCAGCAGCCAAGATACCAGACGTATGAACACTGAAGCTTTCTTT CASSQDTRRMNTEAFF - - TRBJ1-1 TRBV4-2
TGTGCCAGCAGTTACGGCTTTAGTGAGCAGTTCTTC CASSYGFSEQFF many - TRBJ2-1 TRBV6-6
TGCGCCAGCAGCTTGGAGGGGGCAATCGAAGCTTTCTTT CASSLEGAIEAFF - TRBD1 TRBJ1-1 TRBV5-1
TGTGCCAGCAGCAAAAGGGGGGCCGGGGAGCTGTTTTTT CASSKRGAGELFF few - TRBJ2-2 TRBV3-1
TGTGCCAGCAGCCACGGGACAGTAAATGAGCAGTTCTTC CASSHGTVNEQFF - TRBD1 TRBJ2-1 TRBV7-3
TGTGCCAGCAGCTTGGACAGAAACATTCAGTACTTC CASSLDRNIQYF many - TRBJ2-4 TRBV7-2
TGTGCCAGCAGCAGACTAGCGGGGGGTAACACCGGGGAGCTGTTTTTT CASSRLAGGNTGELFF few TRBD2 TRBJ2-2 TRBV3-1
TGTGCCAGCAGCCCGGACCCAACTAGCAATCAGCCCCAGCATTTT CASSPDPTSNQPQHF many - TRBJ1-5 TRBV5-4
TGTGCCAGCAGCTTAAACGGACAGGGCAATGAGCAGTTCTTC CASSLNGQGNEQFF few TRBD1 TRBJ2-1 TRBV11-2
TGTGCCAGCAGCCAAGGGGCGGCGAACACTGAAGCTTTCTTT CASSQGAANTEAFF few - TRBJ1-1 TRBV3-1
TGCAGTGTCGGTCAAACTGAGCAGTACTTC CSVGQTEQYF many - TRBJ2-7 TRBV20-1
TGTGCCAGTAGTATCCCGACGACAGGCCGTGGCTACACCTTC CASSIPTTGRGYTF - - TRBJ1-2 TRBV19
TGTGCCAGCAGCTTGAACAGCATAGAGACCCAGTACTTC CASSLNSIETQYF many - TRBJ2-5 TRBV11-2
TGTGCCAGCAGTTCCCCGCAGCGGGGGGGCCGCTACGAGCAGTACTTC CASSSPQRGGRYEQYF many TRBD2 TRBJ2-7 TRBV27
TGTGCCAGTAGCTCCCCAGCGGGGGGGGCGACGGCAGATACGCAGTATTTT CASSSPAGGATADTQYF - TRBD2 TRBJ2-3 TRBV19
TGTGCCAGCAGCTTTTTGGACGGAACCTACAATGAGCAGTTCTTC CASSFLDGTYNEQFF - - TRBJ2-1 TRBV7-2
TGCGCCAGCAGCGAAAGAGGGCAGGGCTATGGCTACACCTTC CASSERGQGYGYTF many - TRBJ1-2 TRBV4-3
TGCGCCAGCAGCCAAGATCAGGGCCTGAACACTGAAGCTTTCTTT CASSQDQGLNTEAFF few - TRBJ1-1 TRBV4-1
TGTGCCAGCAGCTTAATGGGACATCTTAGCGGGGGGCCTCAAGAGACCCAGTACTTC CASSLMGHLSGGPQETQYF many TRBD2 TRBJ2-5 TRBV7-2
TGTGCCAGCAGCTTGGACCCGGCCGGGGAGCTGTTTTTT CASSLDPAGELFF many - TRBJ2-2 TRBV5-6
TGTGCCAGCAGTTTAGTTGATAAGGGGTATGGCTACACCTTC CASSLVDKGYGYTF many - TRBJ1-2 TRBV12-3/TRBV12-4
TGTGCCAGCAGCCCCCAGGGACTAGCGGAAGAGACCCAGTACTTC CASSPQGLAEETQYF many TRBD2 TRBJ2-5 TRBV11-2
TGTGCCAGCAGTGTGCTAGCGGGGGGGCCAGATACGCAGTATTTT CASSVLAGGPDTQYF - TRBD2 TRBJ2-3 TRBV6-4
TGTGCCAGCAGTTACACGGGGACCGTGAATAATGAAAAACTGTTTTTT CASSYTGTVNNEKLFF many - TRBJ1-4 TRBV6-5
TGTGCCAGCAGCTTGACTGGGCCCACAGATACGCAGTATTTT CASSLTGPTDTQYF few - TRBJ2-3 TRBV7-8
TGTGCCAGCAGTTGGGGACAGATGAACACTGAAGCTTTCTTT CASSWGQMNTEAFF - TRBD1 TRBJ1-1 TRBV6-6
TGTGCCTGGAGCGACCCTCCTAAACAGGGAAATGGCTACACCTTC CAWSDPPKQGNGYTF many - TRBJ1-2 TRBV30
TGTGCCAGTAGTCCCGGGACAGGGGTACAAGAGACCCAGTACTTC CASSPGTGVQETQYF few TRBD1 TRBJ2-5 TRBV19
TGTGCCAGCAGCTTTATGGCGGATCAGAACACTGAAGCTTTCTTT CASSFMADQNTEAFF few - TRBJ1-1 TRBV11-2
TGCGCCAGCAGTCCCGGGCGAAACGAGCAGTACTTC CASSPGRNEQYF many - TRBJ2-7 TRBV10-1
TGTGCCAGCACCGAAGGGACCAACAATGAGCAGTTCTTC CASTEGTNNEQFF many - TRBJ2-1 TRBV12-3/TRBV12-4
TGTGCCAGCAGCCTGACCCTTGGAAGCACAGATACGCAGTATTTT CASSLTLGSTDTQYF few - TRBJ2-3 TRBV7-9
TGTGCCAGCACCCGACAGCAGACTGAAGCTTTCTTT CASTRQQTEAFF few - TRBJ1-1 TRBV12-3/TRBV12-4
TGTGCCAGCAGTTTAGGGACAGGGGGTGAAAAACTGTTTTTT CASSLGTGGEKLFF few TRBD1 TRBJ1-4 TRBV28
TGTGCCAGCAAACAAAACACAGCAGGGAACACCGGGGAGCTGTTTTTT CASKQNTAGNTGELFF many - TRBJ2-2 TRBV7-6
TGTGCCAGAGGGACAGGATATAACGAGCAGTACTTC CARGTGYNEQYF few TRBD1 TRBJ2-7 TRBV3-1
TGTGCCAGCACTGGCGGACCTCTTCCGAACACTGAAGCTTTCTTT CASTGGPLPNTEAFF - - TRBJ1-1 TRBV2
TGTCCCAGCAGACTAGGGCCAACGGGGGTCTACAATGAGCAGTTCTTC CPSRLGPTGVYNEQFF - - TRBJ2-1 TRBV12-3/TRBV12-4